Sequencing of this TCR beta chain was carried out in a study of blood T cell repertoires in COVID-19. This clone was picked up many times. Germline CDR1 and CDR2: MDHEN and SYDVKM. The CDR3 has 15 amino acids. The germline V and J ends were trimmed by 6 bases and 4 bases, with 17 bases remaining between them. This table comes from immunoSEQ multiplex PCR, and its TCRdb copy is limited to in-frame clones, with some not included. The table lists roughly 270,000 clones, around 83% of them singletons. The receptor comes from a man between 35 and 55 years old who had been exposed to COVID-19. The sequenced material came from PBMCs or T cells enriched from blood (not recorded which). The chain joins TRBV28 to TRBJ2-3; D ambiguous. CDR3 coding DNA: TGTGCCAGCAGCCCGCTTCTACCAGGTCCAGATACGCAGTATTTT. Protein sequence: CASSPLLPGPDTQYF.